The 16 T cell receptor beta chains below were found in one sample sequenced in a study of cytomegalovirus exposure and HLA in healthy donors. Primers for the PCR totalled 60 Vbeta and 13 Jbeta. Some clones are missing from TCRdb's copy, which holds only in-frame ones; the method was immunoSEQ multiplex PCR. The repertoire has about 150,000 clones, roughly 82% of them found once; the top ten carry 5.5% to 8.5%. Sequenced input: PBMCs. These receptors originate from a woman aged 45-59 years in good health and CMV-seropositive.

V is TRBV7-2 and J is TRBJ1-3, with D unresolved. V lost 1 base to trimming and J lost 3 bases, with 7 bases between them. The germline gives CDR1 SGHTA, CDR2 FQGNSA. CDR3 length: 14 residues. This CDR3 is CASSLGQVGNTIYF. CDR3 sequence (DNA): TGTGCCAGCAGCTTAGGGCAGGTTGGAAACACCATATATTTT. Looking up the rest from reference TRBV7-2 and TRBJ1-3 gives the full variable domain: GAGVSQSPSNKVTEKGKDVELRCDPISGHTALYWYRQSLGQGLEFLIYFQGNSAPDKSGLPSDRFSAERTGGSVSTLTIQRTQQEDSAVYLCASSLGQVGNTIYFGEGSWLTVV.

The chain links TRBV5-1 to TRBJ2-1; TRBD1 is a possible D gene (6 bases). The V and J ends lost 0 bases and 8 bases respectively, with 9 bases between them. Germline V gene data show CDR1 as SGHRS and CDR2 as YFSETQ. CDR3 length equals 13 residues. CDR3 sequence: CASSLATGYEQFF. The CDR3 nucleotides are TGCGCCAGCAGCTTGGCCACAGGGTATGAGCAGTTCTTC.

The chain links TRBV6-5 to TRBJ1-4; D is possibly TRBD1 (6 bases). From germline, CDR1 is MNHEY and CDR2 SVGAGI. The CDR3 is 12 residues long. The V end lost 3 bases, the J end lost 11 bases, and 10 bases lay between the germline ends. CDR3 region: CASSYIQGKLFF. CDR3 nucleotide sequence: TGTGCCAGCAGTTATATACAGGGTAAACTGTTTTTT.

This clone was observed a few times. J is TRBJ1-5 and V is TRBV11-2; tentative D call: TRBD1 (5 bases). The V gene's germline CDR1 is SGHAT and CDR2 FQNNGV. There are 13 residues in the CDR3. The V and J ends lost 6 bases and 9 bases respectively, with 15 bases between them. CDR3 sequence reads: CASSWGLEGPQHF. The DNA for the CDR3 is TGTGCCAGCAGTTGGGGACTAGAGGGGCCCCAGCATTTT.

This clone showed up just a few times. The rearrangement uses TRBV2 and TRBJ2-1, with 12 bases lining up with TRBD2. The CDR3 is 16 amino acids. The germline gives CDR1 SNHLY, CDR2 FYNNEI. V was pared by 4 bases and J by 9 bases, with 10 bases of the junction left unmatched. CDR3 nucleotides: TGTGCCAGCAGTGTTACGGCTAGCGGGGGGGCCGGTGAGCAGTTCTTC. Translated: CASSVTASGGAGEQFF.

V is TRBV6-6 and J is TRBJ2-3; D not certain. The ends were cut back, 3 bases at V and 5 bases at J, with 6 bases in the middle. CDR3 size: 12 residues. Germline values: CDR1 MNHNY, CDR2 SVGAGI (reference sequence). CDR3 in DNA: TGTGCCAGCAGTTATCCCATAGATACGCAGTATTTT. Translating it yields CASSYPIDTQYF.

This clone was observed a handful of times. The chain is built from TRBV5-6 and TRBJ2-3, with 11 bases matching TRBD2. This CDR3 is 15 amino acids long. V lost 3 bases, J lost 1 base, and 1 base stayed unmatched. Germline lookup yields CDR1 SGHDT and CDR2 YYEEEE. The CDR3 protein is CASSSTSGGTDTQYF. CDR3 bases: TGTGCCAGCAGCTCGACTAGCGGGGGCACAGATACGCAGTATTTT.

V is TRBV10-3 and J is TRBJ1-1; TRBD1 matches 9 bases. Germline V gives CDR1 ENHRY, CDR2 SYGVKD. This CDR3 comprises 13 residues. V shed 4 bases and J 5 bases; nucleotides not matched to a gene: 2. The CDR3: CAISGQGGTEAFF. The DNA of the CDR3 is TGTGCCATCAGTGGACAGGGGGGGACTGAAGCTTTCTTT.

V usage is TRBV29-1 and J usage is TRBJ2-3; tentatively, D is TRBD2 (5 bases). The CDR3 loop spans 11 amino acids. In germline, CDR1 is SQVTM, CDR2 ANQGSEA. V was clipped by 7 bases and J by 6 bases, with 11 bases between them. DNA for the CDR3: TGCAGCGCCCAGACGGGGGATACGCAGTATTTT. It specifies CSAQTGDTQYF.

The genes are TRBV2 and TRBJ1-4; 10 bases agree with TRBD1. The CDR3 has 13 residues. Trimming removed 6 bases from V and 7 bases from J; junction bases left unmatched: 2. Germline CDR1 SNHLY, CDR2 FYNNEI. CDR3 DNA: TGTGCCAGCAGCCGGGACAGGGGTGAAAAACTGTTTTTT. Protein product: CASSRDRGEKLFF. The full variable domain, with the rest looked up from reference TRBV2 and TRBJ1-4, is EPEVTQTPSHQVTQMGQEVILRCVPISNHLYFYWYRQILGQKVEFLVSFYNNEISEKSEIFDDQFSVERPDGSNFTLKIRSTKLEDSAMYFCASSRDRGEKLFFGSGTQLSVL.

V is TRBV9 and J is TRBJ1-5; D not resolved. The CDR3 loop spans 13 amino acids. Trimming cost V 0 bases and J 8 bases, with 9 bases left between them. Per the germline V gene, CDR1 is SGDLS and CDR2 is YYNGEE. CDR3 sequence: CASSVDGGEPQHF. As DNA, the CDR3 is TGTGCCAGCAGCGTAGACGGCGGGGAGCCCCAGCATTTT.

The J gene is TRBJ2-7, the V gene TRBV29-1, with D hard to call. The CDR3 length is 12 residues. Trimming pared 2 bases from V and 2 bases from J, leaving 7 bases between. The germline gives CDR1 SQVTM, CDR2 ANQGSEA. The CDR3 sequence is CSVETNTYEQYF. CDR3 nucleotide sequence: TGCAGCGTTGAAACTAATACCTACGAGCAGTACTTC.

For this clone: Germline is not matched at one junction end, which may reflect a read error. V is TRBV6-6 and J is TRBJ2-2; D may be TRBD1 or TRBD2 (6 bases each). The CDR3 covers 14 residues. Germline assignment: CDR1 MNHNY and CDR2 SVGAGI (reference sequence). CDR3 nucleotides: TGTGCCTGCAGACTAGAGGGGGTGGGCGGGGAGCTGTTTTTT. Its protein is CACRLEGVGGELFF.

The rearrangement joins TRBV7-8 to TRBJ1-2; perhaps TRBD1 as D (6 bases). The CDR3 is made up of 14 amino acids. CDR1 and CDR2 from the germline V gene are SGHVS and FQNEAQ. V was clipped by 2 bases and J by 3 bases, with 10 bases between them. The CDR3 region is CASSLLPGDYGYTF. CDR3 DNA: TGTGCCAGCAGCTTACTCCCAGGGGACTATGGCTACACCTTC.

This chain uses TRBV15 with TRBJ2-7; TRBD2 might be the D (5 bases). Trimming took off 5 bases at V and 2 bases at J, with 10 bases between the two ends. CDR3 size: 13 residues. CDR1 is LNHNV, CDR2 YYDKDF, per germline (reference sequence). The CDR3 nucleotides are TGTGCCACCAGCGAGAGCGGCCCCTACGAGCAGTACTTC. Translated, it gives CATSESGPYEQYF.

In nucleotides, the CDR3 is TGTGCCAGCAGCTTAACAGCGGGGGGGCTCTCCTACAATGAGCAGTTCTTC. Its translation: CASSLTAGGLSYNEQFF. The chain recombines TRBV11-2 with TRBJ2-1; 10 nucleotides agree with TRBD2. After removal of 2 bases from V and 0 bases from J, the junction contained 4 bases not matched to a gene. Germline-derived CDR1 and CDR2 are SGHAT and FQNNGV. The CDR3 contains 17 residues.